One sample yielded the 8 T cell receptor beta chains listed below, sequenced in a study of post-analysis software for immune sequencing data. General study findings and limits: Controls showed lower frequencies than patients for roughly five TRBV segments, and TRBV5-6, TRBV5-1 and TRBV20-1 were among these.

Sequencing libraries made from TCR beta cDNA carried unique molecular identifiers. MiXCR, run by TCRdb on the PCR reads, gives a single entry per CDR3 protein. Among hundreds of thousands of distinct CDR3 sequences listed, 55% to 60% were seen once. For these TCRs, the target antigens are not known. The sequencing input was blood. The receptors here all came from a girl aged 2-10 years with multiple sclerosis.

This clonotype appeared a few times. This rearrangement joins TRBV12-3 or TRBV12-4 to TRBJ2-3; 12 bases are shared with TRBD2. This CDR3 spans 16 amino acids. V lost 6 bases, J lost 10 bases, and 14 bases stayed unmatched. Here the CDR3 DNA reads TGTGCCAGCAGCCCCACTAGCGGGAGGCCCCTTCGGGCGCAGTATTTT. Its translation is CASSPTSGRPLRAQYF.

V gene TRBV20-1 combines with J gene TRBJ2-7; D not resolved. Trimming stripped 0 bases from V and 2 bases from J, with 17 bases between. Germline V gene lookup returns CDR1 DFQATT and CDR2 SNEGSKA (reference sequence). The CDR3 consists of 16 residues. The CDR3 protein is CSAREHSGSAAYEQYF. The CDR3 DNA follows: TGCAGTGCTAGAGAACATTCGGGCAGCGCGGCCTACGAGCAGTACTTC.

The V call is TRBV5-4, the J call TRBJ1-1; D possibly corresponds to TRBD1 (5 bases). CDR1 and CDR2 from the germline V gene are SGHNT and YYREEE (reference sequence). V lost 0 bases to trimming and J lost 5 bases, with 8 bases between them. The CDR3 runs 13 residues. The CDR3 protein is CASSLGRETEAFF. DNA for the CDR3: TGTGCCAGCAGCTTGGGCAGGGAGACTGAAGCTTTCTTT. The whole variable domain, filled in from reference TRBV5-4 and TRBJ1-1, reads ETGVTQSPTHLIKTRGQQVTLRCSSQSGHNTVSWYQQALGQGPQFIFQYYREEENGRGNFPPRFSGLQFPNYSSELNVNALELDDSALYLCASSLGRETEAFFGQGTRLTVV.

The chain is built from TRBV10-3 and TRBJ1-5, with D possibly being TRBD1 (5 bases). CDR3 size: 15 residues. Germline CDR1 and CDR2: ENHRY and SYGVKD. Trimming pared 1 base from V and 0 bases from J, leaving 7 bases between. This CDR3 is CAISEWDGSNQPQHF. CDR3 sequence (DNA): TGTGCCATCAGTGAGTGGGACGGTAGCAATCAGCCCCAGCATTTT.

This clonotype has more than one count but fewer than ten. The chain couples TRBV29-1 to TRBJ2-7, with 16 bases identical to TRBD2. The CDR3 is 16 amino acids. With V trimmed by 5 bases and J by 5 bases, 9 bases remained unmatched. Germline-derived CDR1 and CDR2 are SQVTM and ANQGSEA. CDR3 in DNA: TGCAGCGTTCTGGCAATGGGACTAGCGGGAGGGAACGAGCAGTACTTC. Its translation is CSVLAMGLAGGNEQYF.

For the CDR3, the DNA is TGTGCCAGCAGCCAAAATAGCGGGACCGACGGTGAGCAGTTCTTC. Translation gives CASSQNSGTDGEQFF. The chain employs TRBV11-2 and TRBJ2-1; 8 bases line up with TRBD2. The CDR3 is 15 residues long. Germline CDR1 is SGHAT and CDR2 is FQNNGV. V gave up 5 bases and J gave up 9 bases; unmatched junction bases: 12.

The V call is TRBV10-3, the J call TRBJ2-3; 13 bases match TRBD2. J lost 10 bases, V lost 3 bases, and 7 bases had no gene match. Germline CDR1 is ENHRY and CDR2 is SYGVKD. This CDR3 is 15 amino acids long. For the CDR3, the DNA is TGTGCCATCAGTGATATGGGACTAGCGGGGAATCCGCAGTATTTT. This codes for CAISDMGLAGNPQYF.

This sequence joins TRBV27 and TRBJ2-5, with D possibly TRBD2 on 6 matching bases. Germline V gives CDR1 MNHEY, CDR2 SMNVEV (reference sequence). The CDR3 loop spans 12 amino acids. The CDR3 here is CVKRTIQETQYF. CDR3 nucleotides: TGTGTCAAGCGGACTATACAAGAGACCCAGTACTTC.